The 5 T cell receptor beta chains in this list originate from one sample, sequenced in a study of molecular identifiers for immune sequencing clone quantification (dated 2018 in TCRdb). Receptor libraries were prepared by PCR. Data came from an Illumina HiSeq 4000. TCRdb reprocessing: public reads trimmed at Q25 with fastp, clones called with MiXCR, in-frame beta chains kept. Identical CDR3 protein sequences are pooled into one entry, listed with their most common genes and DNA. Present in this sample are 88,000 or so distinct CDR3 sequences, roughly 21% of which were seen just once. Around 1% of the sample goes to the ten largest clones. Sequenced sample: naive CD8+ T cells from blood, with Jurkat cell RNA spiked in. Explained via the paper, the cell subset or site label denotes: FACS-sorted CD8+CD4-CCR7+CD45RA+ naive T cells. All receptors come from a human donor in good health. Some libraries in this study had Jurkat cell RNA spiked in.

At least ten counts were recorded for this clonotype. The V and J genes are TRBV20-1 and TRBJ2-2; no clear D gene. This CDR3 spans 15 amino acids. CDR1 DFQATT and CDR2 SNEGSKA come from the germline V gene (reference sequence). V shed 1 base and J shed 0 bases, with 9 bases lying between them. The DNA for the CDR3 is TGCAGTGCTAGAGGGACCGCGACGAACACCGGGGAGCTGTTTTTT. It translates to CSARGTATNTGELFF.

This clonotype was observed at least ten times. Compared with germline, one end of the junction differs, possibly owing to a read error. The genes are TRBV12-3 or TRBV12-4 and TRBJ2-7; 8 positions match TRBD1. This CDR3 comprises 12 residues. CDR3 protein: CASGKDGTGKKF. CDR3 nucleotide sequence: TGTGCCAGCGGAAAGGACGGGACAGGTAAAAAGTTC.

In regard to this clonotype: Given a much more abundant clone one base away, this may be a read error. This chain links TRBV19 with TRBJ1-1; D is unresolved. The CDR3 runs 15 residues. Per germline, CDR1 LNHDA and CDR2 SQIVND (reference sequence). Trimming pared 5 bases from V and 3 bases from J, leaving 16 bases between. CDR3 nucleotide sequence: TGTGCCAGTAGTGCTTACCACGGATCATACACTGAAGCTTTCTTT. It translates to CASSAYHGSYTEAFF.

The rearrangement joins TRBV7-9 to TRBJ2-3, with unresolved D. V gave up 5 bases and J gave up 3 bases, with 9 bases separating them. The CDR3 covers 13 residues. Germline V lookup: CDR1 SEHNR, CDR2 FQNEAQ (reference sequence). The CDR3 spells CASSSRMTDTQYF. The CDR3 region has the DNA TGTGCCAGCAGCAGCCGGATGACAGATACGCAGTATTTT.

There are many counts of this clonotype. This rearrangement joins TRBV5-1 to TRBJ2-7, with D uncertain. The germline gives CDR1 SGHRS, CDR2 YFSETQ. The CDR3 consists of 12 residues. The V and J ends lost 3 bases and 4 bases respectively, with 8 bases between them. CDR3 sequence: CASSSDTYEQYF. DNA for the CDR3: TGCGCCAGCAGCTCCGATACATACGAGCAGTACTTC.